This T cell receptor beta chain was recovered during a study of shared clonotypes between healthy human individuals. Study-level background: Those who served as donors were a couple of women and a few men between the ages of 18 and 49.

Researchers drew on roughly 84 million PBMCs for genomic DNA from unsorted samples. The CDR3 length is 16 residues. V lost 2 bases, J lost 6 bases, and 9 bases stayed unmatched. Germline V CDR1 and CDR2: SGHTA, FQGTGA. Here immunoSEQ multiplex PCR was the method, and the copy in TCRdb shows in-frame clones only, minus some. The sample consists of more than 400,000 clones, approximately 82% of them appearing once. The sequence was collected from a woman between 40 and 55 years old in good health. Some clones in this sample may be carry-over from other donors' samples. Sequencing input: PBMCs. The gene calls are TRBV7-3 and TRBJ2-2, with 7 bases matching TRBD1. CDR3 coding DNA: TGTGCCAGCAGCTTATTGACAGGGTTTGTAGCCGGGGAGCTGTTTTTT. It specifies CASSLLTGFVAGELFF. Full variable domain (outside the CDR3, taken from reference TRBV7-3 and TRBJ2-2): GAGVSQTPSNKVTEKGKYVELRCDPISGHTALYWYRQSLGQGPEFLIYFQGTGAADDSGLPNDRFFAVRPEGSVSTLKIQRTERGDSAVYLCASSLLTGFVAGELFFGEGSRLTVL.